A selection of T cell receptor beta chains follows, all from one sample in a study of cytomegalovirus exposure and HLA in healthy donors. Some clones are missing from TCRdb's copy, which holds only in-frame ones; the method was immunoSEQ multiplex PCR. In the table there are roughly 100,000 clones, over 80% of which are singletons. The sample was PBMCs. These receptors were taken from a man younger than 35 in good health and CMV-seronegative. CDR3s include the opening cysteine and the closing phenylalanine or tryptophan. Each record gives: V gene, J gene, D gene, clone size, CDR3 DNA, CDR3 protein. The D gene is left open where the match is weak. Only part of the rows carry a size: once, few, many, or a class if the clone is expanded.

V: TRBV4-3
J: TRBJ2-1
D: TRBD2
size: NA
DNA: TGCGCCAGCAGCCCTCTAGCGGGAGGGCCCAATGAGCAGTTCTTC
CDR3: CASSPLAGGPNEQFF

V: TRBV27
J: TRBJ1-4
D: NA
size: NA
DNA: TGTGCCAGCAGCATTAGGGGGTGGGATGAAAAACTGTTTTTT
CDR3: CASSIRGWDEKLFF

V: TRBV5-1
J: TRBJ1-3
D: TRBD1
size: NA
DNA: TGCGCCAGCAGCATACAGGGGTCTGGAAACACCATATATTTT
CDR3: CASSIQGSGNTIYF

V: TRBV27
J: TRBJ2-1
D: TRBD2
size: NA
DNA: TGTGCCAGCAGTTTGGCGACTAGCGGTAACAATGAGCAGTTCTTC
CDR3: CASSLATSGNNEQFF

V: TRBV7-9
J: TRBJ2-7
D: NA
size: NA
DNA: TGTGCCAGCAGCTTCAGGACAGACCCCTACGAGCAGTACTTC
CDR3: CASSFRTDPYEQYF

V: TRBV7-2
J: TRBJ2-7
D: NA
size: NA
DNA: TGTGCCAGCAGCTTTCAGGGGTACGAGCAGTACTTC
CDR3: CASSFQGYEQYF

V: TRBV11-3
J: TRBJ2-7
D: NA
size: NA
DNA: TGTGCCAGCAGCTCAGCCCGGGACAATACCTACGAGCAGTACTTC
CDR3: CASSSARDNTYEQYF

V: TRBV9
J: TRBJ2-7
D: TRBD2
size: NA
DNA: TGTGCCAGCAGCGTAGGTACTAGCGGAAGGAGCGAGCAGTACTTC
CDR3: CASSVGTSGRSEQYF

V: TRBV5-1
J: TRBJ1-4
D: TRBD1
size: few
DNA: TGCGCCAGCAGCTTGGGACAGGGAGTGGCAACTAATGAAAAACTGTTTTTT
CDR3: CASSLGQGVATNEKLFF

V: TRBV25-1
J: TRBJ2-3
D: TRBD2
size: NA
DNA: TGTGCCAGCAGTGAGAGCGGGAGTGTAACAGATACGCAGTATTTT
CDR3: CASSESGSVTDTQYF

V: TRBV6-5
J: TRBJ1-4
D: TRBD1
size: many
DNA: TGTGCCACCCGGACAGGCCTTGAAAAACTGTTTTTT
CDR3: CATRTGLEKLFF

V: TRBV7-6
J: TRBJ2-1
D: NA
size: NA
DNA: TGTGCCAGCAGCTTAGCGGTCCCCATGGCAGGGTCCTACAATGAGCAGTTCTTC
CDR3: CASSLAVPMAGSYNEQFF